The 17 T cell receptor beta chains below come from one sample, sequenced in a study of control samples from healthy donors and cancer patients. Here immunoSEQ multiplex PCR was the method, and the copy in TCRdb shows in-frame clones only, minus some. This repertoire shows about 160,000 clones, roughly 90% found once; its top ten account for around 12%. Specimen: blood. The source of these receptors is a young man in good health.

The genes are TRBV9 and TRBJ2-1; D is tentatively TRBD1 or TRBD2 (5 bases each). The CDR3 extends over 15 amino acids. Germline CDR1 and CDR2: SGDLS and YYNGEE. Trimming removed 4 bases at V and 8 bases at J, with 19 bases between. This chain's CDR3 is CASSPKNGAEYEQFF. CDR3 sequence (DNA): TGTGCCAGCAGCCCGAAGAACGGGGCGGAATATGAGCAGTTCTTC.

This clone has just one count. The chain is built from TRBV18 and TRBJ2-1; D ambiguous. Trimming left V 3 bases short and J 5 bases short, with 14 bases between. The CDR3 has 15 amino acids. Germline CDR1 and CDR2: KGHSH and LQKENI. For the CDR3, the DNA is TGTGCCAGCTCACCTACAGCACTACCCAACAATGAGCAGTTCTTC. It yields the protein CASSPTALPNNEQFF.

This chain joins TRBV5-6 and TRBJ2-7; 9 nucleotides align to TRBD2. V gave up 6 bases and J gave up 4 bases; unmatched junction bases: 11. Germline V lookup: CDR1 SGHDT, CDR2 YYEEEE. The length of the CDR3 is 15 residues. The DNA for the CDR3 is TGTGCCAGCAAGGCCGGGCGGGAGGGTTCATACGAGCAGTACTTC. This translates into CASKAGREGSYEQYF. The variable domain in full, completed from reference TRBV5-6 and TRBJ2-7, reads DAGVTQSPTHLIKTRGQQVTLRCSPKSGHDTVSWYQQALGQGPQFIFQYYEEEERQRGNFPDRFSGHQFPNYSSELNVNALLLGDSALYLCASKAGREGSYEQYFGPGTRLTVT.

The chain couples TRBV5-1 to TRBJ2-7, with 12 bases fitting TRBD1. The CDR3 is made up of 18 amino acids. CDR1 is SGHRS, CDR2 YFSETQ, per germline. V was clipped by 2 bases and J by 6 bases; unmatched bases: 15. This chain's CDR3 is CASSFNLRDRGLQLEQYF. Written as DNA, the CDR3 is TGCGCCAGCAGCTTTAACTTAAGGGACAGGGGGCTGCAACTCGAGCAGTACTTC.

This chain links TRBV5-4 with TRBJ2-7; the match to TRBD2 covers 12 bases. Trimming removed 4 bases from V and 2 bases from J; junction bases left unmatched: 4. The CDR3 has 15 residues. The germline CDR1 and CDR2 sequences are SGHNT and YYREEE (reference sequence). CDR3 sequence reads: CASSLAGGDAYEQYF. The DNA of the CDR3 is TGTGCCAGCAGCCTAGCGGGAGGGGACGCCTACGAGCAGTACTTC.

The chain combines TRBV7-3 with TRBJ2-1; D remains ambiguous. The CDR3 is 15 residues long. Trimming removed 4 bases from V and 0 bases from J, with 10 bases in between. The germline CDR1 and CDR2 sequences are SGHTA and FQGTGA. The CDR3 is CASSSQRSSYNEQFF. The CDR3 bases are TGTGCCAGCAGCTCGCAGCGAAGCTCCTACAATGAGCAGTTCTTC.

The chain is built from TRBV6-5 and TRBJ1-2, with 9 bases fitting TRBD1. CDR1 is MNHEY, CDR2 SVGAGI, per germline. The CDR3 totals 13 residues. Trimming cost V 4 bases and J 8 bases; bases outside gene matches: 5. The CDR3 loop is CASSSQGAWGYTF. CDR3 in DNA: TGTGCCAGCAGTTCACAGGGGGCTTGGGGCTACACCTTC.

The chain combines TRBV20-1 with TRBJ2-1; the match to TRBD2 covers 8 bases. The CDR3 totals 13 residues. Trimming took 3 bases from V and 6 from J; bases not matched to a gene: 4. Germline loops: CDR1 DFQATT, CDR2 SNEGSKA (reference sequence). CDR3 sequence (DNA): TGCAGTGCTAGTCGGGAGGGGGGCAATGAGCAGTTCTTC. Its translation is CSASREGGNEQFF.

The chain links TRBV3-1 (or the pseudogene TRBV3-2) to TRBJ1-5; D gene ambiguous. Germline values: CDR1 LGHDT, CDR2 YNNKEL (reference sequence). The CDR3 sequence is 12 residues long. The V end lost 2 bases, the J end lost 5 bases, and 4 bases lay between the germline ends. The DNA for the CDR3 is TGTGCCAGCAGCCAATTAGATCAGCCCCAGCATTTT. Amino acids: CASSQLDQPQHF.

The rearrangement uses TRBV6-5 and TRBJ2-3, with TRBD2 identical over 7 bases. V shed 6 bases, J shed 5 bases, and the junction held 5 bases outside the gene matches. CDR3 size: 13 residues. The germline V gene has CDR1 MNHEY and CDR2 SVGAGI. The CDR3 DNA reads TGTGCCAGCAGCCGGGGGGTTGTAGATACGCAGTATTTT. It is translated as CASSRGVVDTQYF.

The genes are TRBV2 and TRBJ1-5; D might be TRBD1 (6 bases). From germline, CDR1 is SNHLY and CDR2 FYNNEI. The ends were cut back, 4 bases at V and 0 bases at J, with 19 bases in the middle. The CDR3 runs 18 residues. CDR3 sequence (DNA): TGTGCCAGCAGTGTACGGGACACTACGACCGTTAGCAATCAGCCCCAGCATTTT. Translation gives CASSVRDTTTVSNQPQHF.

The chain uses TRBV29-1 and TRBJ1-6; the D gene is possibly TRBD1 (5 bases). The germline V gene has CDR1 SQVTM and CDR2 ANQGSEA. V was pared by 6 bases and J by 10 bases, with 16 bases between. The CDR3 has 13 residues. The CDR3 region has the DNA TGCAGCGTCCTGGACACCAAAGGATCACCCCTCCACTTT. Translated: CSVLDTKGSPLHF.

The chain employs TRBV12-3 or TRBV12-4 and TRBJ1-2, with a tentative D call TRBD1 (5 bases). CDR3 length: 13 amino acids. The germline V and J ends were trimmed by 5 bases and 8 bases, with 15 bases remaining between them. The CDR3 is CASSLADRPGYTF. CDR3 nucleotide sequence: TGTGCCAGCAGTCTCGCAGACAGACCAGGCTACACCTTC.

The chain joins TRBV7-3 to TRBJ2-2, with 7 bases lining up with TRBD1. This CDR3 has 16 residues. The V segment lost 8 bases and the J segment 1 base; nucleotides outside the gene matches: 10. Germline CDR1 and CDR2: SGHTA and FQGTGA. CDR3 in amino acids: CASAQGTDLNTGELFF. The CDR3, as DNA: TGTGCCAGCGCACAAGGGACAGACCTGAACACCGGGGAGCTGTTTTTT. Complete variable domain (other parts from reference TRBV7-3 and TRBJ2-2): GAGVSQTPSNKVTEKGKYVELRCDPISGHTALYWYRQSLGQGPEFLIYFQGTGAADDSGLPNDRFFAVRPEGSVSTLKIQRTERGDSAVYLCASAQGTDLNTGELFFGEGSRLTVL.

Here the CDR3 DNA reads TGTGCCAGCGAAGTAGTAAGCGGGAGAAGTAACAATGAGCAGTTCTTC. This codes for CASEVVSGRSNNEQFF. This chain joins TRBV5-6 and TRBJ2-1, with TRBD2 matching over 8 bases. Germline CDR1 reads SGHDT; CDR2 reads YYEEEE. After removal of 7 bases from V and 5 bases from J, the junction contained 14 bases not matched to a gene. The CDR3 has 16 residues. The full variable domain, with the rest looked up from reference TRBV5-6 and TRBJ2-1, is DAGVTQSPTHLIKTRGQQVTLRCSPKSGHDTVSWYQQALGQGPQFIFQYYEEEERQRGNFPDRFSGHQFPNYSSELNVNALLLGDSALYLCASEVVSGRSNNEQFFGPGTRLTVL.

The V call is TRBV4-2, the J call TRBJ2-3; D gene ambiguous. V was clipped by 3 bases and J by 0 bases, with 4 bases between them. The germline V gene has CDR1 LGHNA and CDR2 YNFKEQ. The CDR3 is 13 amino acids. CDR3 protein: CASSQLSTDTQYF. As DNA, the CDR3 is TGTGCCAGCAGCCAGCTTAGCACAGATACGCAGTATTTT.

This chain joins TRBV19 and TRBJ1-1; D is perhaps TRBD1 (6 bases). This CDR3 region has 13 residues. The germline V gene has CDR1 LNHDA and CDR2 SQIVND (reference sequence). V dropped 4 bases and J dropped 2 bases, with 8 bases sitting between them. The CDR3 loop reads CASSRGANTEAFF. The CDR3 region has the DNA TGTGCCAGTAGTAGGGGGGCAAACACTGAAGCTTTCTTT.